This T cell receptor (beta chain) was found in a study of early T cells in non-severe SARS-CoV-2 infection. Study background: Sequencing used unsorted whole-blood bulk RNA, so chains lack pairing.

Study observations and caveats: Matches to VDJdb favored anti-spike CD8 responses and missed private and CD4 specificities.

This clonotype was counted between two and nine times. What it binds is unknown. Individual cDNA molecules each received unique molecular identifiers attached to them. TCRdb passed the 5' RACE reads through MiXCR, listing each CDR3 protein once. The data show around 27,000 distinct CDR3 sequences, about 5.7% seen once. Germline V gene data show CDR1 as DFQATT and CDR2 as SNEGSKA (reference sequence). Trimming took off 5 bases at V and 4 bases at J, with 17 bases between the two ends. The CDR3 is made up of 14 amino acids. The receptor comes from an adult who was a healthcare worker with PCR-confirmed SARS-CoV-2 infection or an uninfected control (not recorded which). Sample: whole blood. The V call is TRBV20-1, the J call TRBJ2-5; perhaps D is TRBD1 or TRBD2 (5 bases each). The CDR3 region has the DNA TGCAGTGCTGGGGACGTTGGGATAAGAGAGACCCAGTACTTC. The encoded protein is CSAGDVGIRETQYF.